This passage covers 21 T cell receptor beta chains from one sample sequenced in a study of vaccination effects on CD4 cells after COVID-19. These TCRs' antigens remain unknown. ViraFEST assay sequencing came after antigen-specific CD4+ T cells were expanded with viral peptide pools. The culture ran for 10 to 11 days, and then CD4+ T cells were isolated. The cohort was immunized with two doses of either the BNT162b2 or mRNA-1273 vaccine. Only in-frame clones appear in the TCRdb table, and some are missing; sequencing was by immunoSEQ multiplex PCR. Of approximately 83,000 clones in the sample, roughly 80% were seen once. The sample in question was CD4+ T cells from PBMCs cultured with HCoV-OC43 spike peptides, obtained after COVID-19 vaccination. As to subset: HCoV-OC43 spike overlapping peptide pool stimulation. The receptors derive from a human donor who received a COVID-19 vaccine.

The genes are TRBV6-5 and TRBJ1-4; D is ambiguous. The CDR3 has 11 amino acids. V dropped 10 bases and J dropped 8 bases, with 11 bases sitting between them. The V gene's germline CDR1 is MNHEY and CDR2 SVGAGI. In DNA form, the CDR3 reads TGTGCCACCGCCTTTGACGAAAAACTGTTTTTT. Protein sequence: CATAFDEKLFF.

This chain uses TRBV7-2 with TRBJ1-1; weak D call: TRBD1 (5 bases). V shed 4 bases and J shed 1 base, with 13 bases lying between them. The CDR3 covers 15 residues. CDR1 SGHTA and CDR2 FQGNSA come from the germline V gene. CDR3 coding DNA: TGTGCCAGCAGCTCATGGGACCGAAAGAACACTGAAGCTTTCTTT. Residues: CASSSWDRKNTEAFF.

The gene calls are TRBV14 and TRBJ1-4; D is undetermined. The germline V and J ends were trimmed by 4 bases and 0 bases, with 9 bases remaining between them. This CDR3 comprises 15 residues. Germline V lookup: CDR1 SGHDN, CDR2 FVKESK. CDR3 in amino acids: CASSRTGSTNEKLFF. The CDR3 DNA reads as TGTGCCAGCAGCCGTACCGGGTCAACTAATGAAAAACTGTTTTTT.

This chain links TRBV7-8 with TRBJ2-7; D assignment may be TRBD1 or TRBD2 (5 bases each). The V gene lost 5 bases and the J gene lost 1 base, with 9 bases spanning the gap. CDR1 and CDR2 from the germline V gene are SGHVS and FQNEAQ. This CDR3 spans 13 amino acids. This CDR3 is CASSPGRSYEQYV. CDR3 DNA: TGTGCCAGCAGCCCGGGACGGTCCTACGAGCAGTACGTC.

This sequence joins TRBV11-3 and TRBJ1-3, with unresolved D. V dropped 5 bases and J dropped 1 base, with 15 bases sitting between them. The CDR3 contains 16 residues. In germline, CDR1 is SGHNT, CDR2 YENEEA. The CDR3 region has the DNA TGTGCCAGCAGCCCAAAGGTAACTGCTTCTGGAAACACCATATATTTT. This codes for CASSPKVTASGNTIYF.

The rearrangement uses TRBV5-1 and TRBJ2-1; possible D gene TRBD1, 6 bases. The CDR3 is 13 residues long. V lost 2 bases and J lost 6, with 9 bases in between. Germline V gene lookup returns CDR1 SGHRS and CDR2 YFSETQ. CDR3 nucleotides: TGCGCCAGCAGCTTTTCAGGGGTCAATGAGCAGTTCTTC. Translated, it gives CASSFSGVNEQFF. Looking up the rest from reference TRBV5-1 and TRBJ2-1 gives the full variable domain: KAGVTQTPRYLIKTRGQQVTLSCSPISGHRSVSWYQQTPGQGLQFLFEYFSETQRNKGNFPGRFSGRQFSNSRSEMNVSTLELGDSALYLCASSFSGVNEQFFGPGTRLTVL.

This clone was observed once. The rearrangement uses TRBV5-1 and TRBJ1-2; D is ambiguous. The CDR3 consists of 15 residues. Trimming pared 0 bases from V and 4 bases from J, leaving 13 bases between. CDR1 is SGHRS, CDR2 YFSETQ, per germline. CDR3 in DNA: TGCGCCAGCAGCTTGGATGGTATTCAAGGCTATGGCTACACCTTC. Translated: CASSLDGIQGYGYTF.

J is TRBJ2-2 and V is TRBV18; 8 positions agree with TRBD1. The CDR3 covers 14 residues. V lost 4 bases to trimming and J lost 7 bases; unmatched junction nucleotides: 5. Germline loops: CDR1 KGHSH, CDR2 LQKENI. The CDR3 nucleotides read TGTGCCAGCTCACTCGGGACAGGCAGCGGGGAGCTGTTTTTT. This sequence encodes CASSLGTGSGELFF. The full variable domain, rest sourced from reference TRBV18 and TRBJ2-2, is NAGVMQNPRHLVRRRGQEARLRCSPMKGHSHVYWYRQLPEEGLKFMVYLQKENIIDESGMPKERFSAEFPKEGPSILRIQQVVRGDSAAYFCASSLGTGSGELFFGEGSRLTVL.

The chain carries TRBV30 and TRBJ1-1; unclear D gene. Germline V gene data show CDR1 as GTSNPN and CDR2 as SVGIG (reference sequence). The CDR3 runs 12 residues. CDR3 DNA sequence: TGTGCTAGTAGGGAACTGAACACTGAAGCTTTCTTT. It encodes CASRELNTEAFF.

CDR3 in DNA: TGTGCCAGCAGTGACTACCCAGGGGGCGGCTCCCACACTGAAGCTTTCTTT. This sequence encodes CASSDYPGGGSHTEAFF. This chain uses TRBV6-4 with TRBJ1-1, with 8 bases lining up with TRBD1. The CDR3 covers 17 residues. Trimming took 1 base from V and 3 from J; bases not matched to a gene: 10. Germline V gene sequence: CDR1 MRHNA, CDR2 SNTAGT.

The chain has TRBV9 and TRBJ2-5; D is ambiguous. V gave up 7 bases and J gave up 3 bases, with 13 bases separating them. Per germline, CDR1 SGDLS and CDR2 YYNGEE. This CDR3 comprises 13 residues. CDR3 residues: CASGPAQKETQYF. CDR3 nucleotide sequence: TGTGCCAGCGGTCCTGCACAGAAAGAGACCCAGTACTTC.

The V and J genes are TRBV6-5 and TRBJ1-2; D unresolved. Germline lookup yields CDR1 MNHEY and CDR2 SVGAGI. The germline V and J ends were trimmed by 0 bases and 8 bases, with 13 bases remaining between them. The CDR3 is 14 residues long. The CDR3 here is CASSYSGSGGGYTF. In nucleotides, the CDR3 is TGTGCCAGCAGTTACTCGGGGTCAGGCGGGGGCTACACCTTC.

V is TRBV24-1 and J is TRBJ2-3; TRBD1 aligns across 8 bases. After removal of 5 bases from V and 4 bases from J, the junction contained 10 bases not matched to a gene. The CDR3 totals 16 residues. The V gene's germline CDR1 is KGHDR and CDR2 SFDVKD. The DNA of the CDR3 is TGTGCCACCAGTGTTAGACAGGGGCTTTTCTCAGATACGCAGTATTTT. Protein product: CATSVRQGLFSDTQYF.

A single count supports this clone. The CDR3 region is CASSELAGIQETQYF. As DNA, the CDR3 is TGTGCCAGCAGTGAACTCGCGGGGATACAAGAGACCCAGTACTTC. The chain uses TRBV6-1 and TRBJ2-5, with D possibly being TRBD2 (6 bases). In germline, CDR1 is MNHNS, CDR2 SASEGT. CDR3 length: 15 residues. The V end lost 2 bases, the J end lost 2 bases, and 12 bases lay between the germline ends.

The rearrangement joins TRBV24-1 to TRBJ2-2; maybe TRBD1 (6 bases). The CDR3 extends over 14 amino acids. Germline V gives CDR1 KGHDR, CDR2 SFDVKD. V shed 5 bases and J shed 3 bases, with 9 bases lying between them. The CDR3 loop is CATSAHRDTGELFF. The CDR3 DNA follows: TGTGCCACCAGTGCCCACAGGGACACCGGGGAGCTGTTTTTT.

This clone appeared a few times. The V gene is TRBV25-1, the J gene TRBJ1-6; D unresolved. Germline CDR1 reads MGHDK; CDR2 reads SYGVNS. Trimming cost V 9 bases and J 0 bases, with 12 bases left between them. The CDR3 has 15 residues. The CDR3 protein is CASPTPSSYNSPLHF. Here the CDR3 DNA reads TGTGCCAGTCCCACCCCGAGCTCCTATAATTCACCCCTCCACTTT.

V is TRBV3-1 (or the pseudogene TRBV3-2) and J is TRBJ2-7; 11 bases are shared with TRBD1. The CDR3 is 19 residues long. V shed 3 bases and J 5 bases; nucleotides not matched to a gene: 18. The germline V gene has CDR1 LGHDT and CDR2 YNNKEL (reference sequence). The CDR3 DNA follows: TGTGCCAGCAGCCACCTAAGAGATTGGACAGGGGGCGCGGCCGACGAGCAGTACGTC. Protein product: CASSHLRDWTGGAADEQYV.

The J gene is TRBJ2-7, the V gene TRBV11-2; D gene uncertain. CDR3 length: 12 residues. Trimming stripped 5 bases from V and 3 bases from J, with 8 bases between. Germline V gene data show CDR1 as SGHAT and CDR2 as FQNNGV. The CDR3 nucleotides are TGTGCCAGCAGCCGGTACAGCTACGAGCAGTACGTC. Its translation: CASSRYSYEQYV.

The chain has TRBV19 and TRBJ1-4, with D unresolved. V was pared by 7 bases and J by 10 bases, with 10 bases between. Germline lookup yields CDR1 LNHDA and CDR2 SQIVND (reference sequence). The CDR3 runs 11 residues. The CDR3 coding sequence is TGTGCCAGTAATACGGAAGGAAAACTGTTTTTT. Its translation is CASNTEGKLFF.

This clone was seen a single time. The J gene is TRBJ1-2, the V gene TRBV28; 7 positions match TRBD1. The CDR3 consists of 13 residues. Looked up from germline, CDR1 is MDHEN and CDR2 is SYDVKM. The junction had 9 bases not matched to a gene; V was cut back by 7 bases and J by 7 bases. CDR3 bases: TGTGCCAGCACCAAAGACAGGGTGCGTGGCTACACCTTC. Translating it yields CASTKDRVRGYTF.

This clone showed up just once. V is TRBV7-8 and J is TRBJ1-2, with 7 bases that match TRBD1. The CDR3 is 16 amino acids. The germline CDR1 and CDR2 sequences are SGHVS and FQNEAQ. J lost 3 bases, V lost 5 bases, and 12 bases had no gene match. CDR3 nucleotide sequence: TGTGCCAGCAGCGGAGAGGGGGCGCGGGTACACTATGGCTACACCTTC. Translation: CASSGEGARVHYGYTF.